Below, 26 T cell receptor beta chains from the same sample are listed, as sequenced in a study of identical twins. TCRdb reprocessed the 5' RACE reads via MiXCR and lists one record per CDR3 protein. The profile shows about 240,000 distinct CDR3 sequences, roughly a tenth of them singletons. The sequenced material came from memory T cells sorted from blood. The receptor set was obtained from a man in his forties or fifties in good health.

The CDR3 reads CASSYVGTEAFF. The DNA for the CDR3 is TGTGCCAGCAGTTACGTAGGGACGGAAGCTTTCTTT. The chain uses TRBV6-2 or TRBV6-3 and TRBJ1-1; maybe TRBD1 (5 bases). The CDR3 has 12 residues. Germline V gene data show CDR1 as MNHEY and CDR2 as SVGEGT. The V end lost 2 bases, the J end lost 8 bases, and 9 bases lay between the germline ends.

The V and J genes are TRBV7-6 and TRBJ2-1; possibly TRBD2 for D (5 bases). V lost 1 base, J lost 9 bases, and 13 bases lay in between. CDR1 is SGHVS and CDR2 is FNYEAQ in the germline V gene. The CDR3 spans 14 residues. The CDR3 sequence: CASSLGSARGEQFF. The DNA of the CDR3 is TGTGCCAGCAGCTTAGGGTCCGCCCGGGGTGAGCAGTTCTTC. Using reference TRBV7-6 and TRBJ2-1 for the parts outside the CDR3, the full variable domain is GAGVSQSPRYKVTKRGQDVALRCDPISGHVSLYWYRQALGQGPEFLTYFNYEAQQDKSGLPNDRFSAERPEGSISTLTIQRTEQRDSAMYRCASSLGSARGEQFFGPGTRLTVL.

This chain links TRBV28 with TRBJ1-5; no firm D call. The CDR3 loop spans 13 amino acids. CDR1 is MDHEN, CDR2 SYDVKM, per germline. The germline V and J ends were trimmed by 5 bases and 6 bases, with 11 bases remaining between them. For the CDR3, the DNA is TGTGCCAGCAGTGTTTTACTTGGTCAGCCCCAGCATTTT. Encoded protein: CASSVLLGQPQHF.

The sample holds many counts of this clonotype. This chain joins TRBV6-4 and TRBJ2-1, with TRBD2 identical over 7 bases. The CDR3 is 15 amino acids. Trimming at V came to 3 bases and at J to 3 bases, leaving 5 bases not matched to a gene. Germline CDR1 and CDR2: MRHNA and SNTAGT. In DNA, the CDR3 is TGTGCCAGCAGTGAAGGGAGGGGCGACTACAATGAGCAGTTCTTC. Protein product: CASSEGRGDYNEQFF.

This clonotype was seen repeatedly, ten times or more. V and J are TRBV15 and TRBJ2-1; D gene unclear. The CDR3 runs to 12 residues. V was cut by 3 bases and J by 2 bases, with 2 bases left in between. The germline V gene has CDR1 LNHNV and CDR2 YYDKDF (reference sequence). CDR3 protein: CATSSAYNEQFF. The CDR3 nucleotides read TGTGCCACCAGCAGTGCCTACAATGAGCAGTTCTTC.

This clonotype was picked up many times. J is TRBJ2-5 and V is TRBV7-2, with 11 bases identical to TRBD2. The CDR3 is 15 residues long. Trimming at V came to 1 base and at J to 5 bases, leaving 3 bases not matched to a gene. The germline CDR1 and CDR2 sequences are SGHTA and FQGNSA. DNA of the CDR3: TGTGCCAGCAGCTTAGTAGCGGGGGGGTTGGAGACCCAGTACTTC. It translates to CASSLVAGGLETQYF.

There are a few counts of this clonotype. CDR3: CASSYMSRHTSTDTQYF. The CDR3 nucleotides read TGTGCCAGCAGTTACATGTCCAGGCATACTAGCACAGATACGCAGTATTTT. V is TRBV12-3 or TRBV12-4 and J is TRBJ2-3; no definite D call. Trimming pared 4 bases from V and 0 bases from J, leaving 17 bases between. The CDR3 runs 17 residues.

The gene calls are TRBV15 and TRBJ1-4, with unresolved D. The germline CDR1 and CDR2 sequences are LNHNV and YYDKDF (reference sequence). V was clipped by 1 base and J by 0 bases, with 9 bases between them. This CDR3 has 16 residues. CDR3 sequence: CATSRGRIATNEKLFF. CDR3 DNA: TGTGCCACCAGCAGAGGACGGATTGCAACTAATGAAAAACTGTTTTTT.

This clonotype appeared a few times. The V and J genes are TRBV7-8 and TRBJ1-1; tentative D call: TRBD1 (6 bases). Trimming left V 0 bases short and J 2 bases short, with 22 bases between. The CDR3 is 19 amino acids. Germline CDR1 SGHVS, CDR2 FQNEAQ. The CDR3 region has the DNA TGTGCCAGCAGCTTAGCGCGCTACAGGGATGGGGCACATAACACTGAAGCTTTCTTT. Protein product: CASSLARYRDGAHNTEAFF.

This clonotype came up a few times. The chain recombines TRBV19 with TRBJ2-3; no definite D call. Germline CDR1 LNHDA, CDR2 SQIVND (reference sequence). Trimming left V 5 bases short and J 6 bases short, with 12 bases between. The CDR3 runs to 13 residues. The CDR3 DNA reads TGTGCCAGTAGTTCCTTAGGTGTGGATACGCAGTATTTT. Its translation: CASSSLGVDTQYF.

This clonotype appeared many times. The chain combines TRBV6-5 with TRBJ2-4; D not certain. V lost 0 bases to trimming and J lost 1 base, with 16 bases between them. This CDR3 is 18 amino acids long. Germline V gives CDR1 MNHEY, CDR2 SVGAGI. CDR3 region: CASSYSMVADGAKNIQYF. The CDR3 bases are TGTGCCAGCAGTTACTCGATGGTGGCGGACGGTGCCAAAAACATTCAGTACTTC.

This clonotype was counted ten times or more. V gene TRBV28 combines with J gene TRBJ2-7, with a weak D call TRBD2 (5 bases). Trimming took off 6 bases at V and 3 bases at J, with 15 bases between the two ends. Germline-derived CDR1 and CDR2 are MDHEN and SYDVKM. The length of the CDR3 is 14 residues. As DNA, the CDR3 is TGTGCCAGCAGCCCCTTCTTGGCGGGCTACGAGCAGTACTTC. This codes for CASSPFLAGYEQYF.

The gene calls are TRBV6-1 and TRBJ1-2; D call uncertain. The CDR3 spans 14 residues. Germline V lookup: CDR1 MNHNS, CDR2 SASEGT. V was clipped by 1 base and J by 7 bases, with 13 bases between them. CDR3 sequence reads: CASSEGPTAGGYTF. The CDR3 nucleotides read TGTGCCAGCAGTGAAGGCCCGACCGCGGGTGGCTACACCTTC.

The rearrangement joins TRBV24-1 to TRBJ2-5, with D possibly TRBD1 on 6 matching bases. CDR1 KGHDR and CDR2 SFDVKD come from the germline V gene. V lost 0 bases, J lost 2 bases, and 9 bases lay in between. This CDR3 has 15 residues. This CDR3 reads CATSDLRDTQETQYF. Here the CDR3 DNA reads TGTGCCACCAGTGATTTGCGGGACACTCAAGAGACCCAGTACTTC.

The rearrangement uses TRBV6-2 or TRBV6-3 and TRBJ1-2; a possible D gene is TRBD1 (6 bases). The CDR3 has 13 residues. V lost 5 bases, J lost 8 bases, and 15 bases lay in between. Per the germline V gene, CDR1 is MNHEY and CDR2 is SVGEGT. The chain's CDR3 is CASSTTGFGGYTF. The CDR3 DNA reads as TGTGCCAGCAGTACCACAGGGTTTGGGGGCTACACCTTC.

This chain links TRBV27 with TRBJ2-1, with 7 positions matching TRBD1. This CDR3 has 14 amino acids. V lost 5 bases and J lost 6; bases outside the gene matches: 7. Germline CDR1 is MNHEY and CDR2 is SMNVEV (reference sequence). Written as DNA, the CDR3 is TGTGCCAGCAGTCCCCTCACAGGGGTCAATGAGCAGTTCTTC. The encoded protein is CASSPLTGVNEQFF.

This clonotype was seen a handful of times. V usage is TRBV12-3 or TRBV12-4 and J usage is TRBJ2-1; 8 bases are a match to TRBD1. With 6 bases clipped from V and 8 bases from J, the junction kept 12 bases outside the gene matches. This CDR3 has 15 residues. CDR3 amino acids: CASSRGQGLWDEQFF. The DNA of the CDR3 is TGTGCCAGCAGCCGCGGACAGGGACTTTGGGATGAGCAGTTCTTC.

This clonotype was picked up many times. The J gene is TRBJ2-7, the V gene TRBV20-1; a possible D gene is TRBD1 (6 bases). The V end was cut by 5 bases, the J end by 7 bases, with 18 bases between. Germline values: CDR1 DFQATT, CDR2 SNEGSKA (reference sequence). The CDR3 has 13 residues. CDR3 loop: CSASGHTIGEQYF. The CDR3 bases are TGCAGTGCTTCGGGACACACGATTGGAGAGCAGTACTTC.

The V gene is TRBV19, the J gene TRBJ1-5, with TRBD1 as a possible D gene (5 bases). Trimming took off 9 bases at V and 0 bases at J, with 12 bases between the two ends. Germline V gene data show CDR1 as LNHDA and CDR2 as SQIVND (reference sequence). This CDR3 is 14 amino acids long. In nucleotides, the CDR3 is TGTGCCAGCGGGGGACGGAATAGCAATCAGCCCCAGCATTTT. Encoded protein: CASGGRNSNQPQHF.

This clonotype was recorded many times. This chain connects TRBV14 to TRBJ2-1, with D possibly matching TRBD1 (5 bases). Germline V gene lookup returns CDR1 SGHDN and CDR2 FVKESK. V was clipped by 1 base and J by 4 bases, with 11 bases between them. This CDR3 is built from 15 residues. The CDR3 sequence: CASSQARVRYNEQFF. The CDR3 bases are TGTGCCAGCAGCCAAGCCAGGGTGAGGTACAATGAGCAGTTCTTC.

The chain is built from TRBV20-1 and TRBJ1-2; weak D call: TRBD1 (6 bases). The CDR3 covers 14 residues. CDR1 and CDR2 from the germline V gene are DFQATT and SNEGSKA (reference sequence). V was trimmed by 5 bases and J by 10 bases, leaving 23 bases between them. The CDR3 nucleotides read TGCAGTGCTTCAGGGCCAGGGGCCAAAGGATCCTACACCTTC. It translates to CSASGPGAKGSYTF.

The chain has TRBV5-1 and TRBJ1-1; 7 nucleotides line up with TRBD1. The CDR3 has 12 amino acids. CDR1 SGHRS and CDR2 YFSETQ come from the germline V gene. V trimming: 1 base; J trimming: 7 bases; junction bases outside the gene matches: 1. CDR3 in amino acids: CASSLTGDEAFF. The CDR3 DNA reads TGCGCCAGCAGCTTGACAGGGGATGAAGCTTTCTTT.

This clonotype was recorded at least ten times. The chain combines TRBV4-1 with TRBJ2-2; TRBD1 is a possible D gene (6 bases). The CDR3 runs to 16 residues. CDR1 MGHRA and CDR2 YSYEKL come from the germline V gene. Trimming took 0 bases from V and 6 from J, leaving 14 bases between them. The CDR3 DNA sequence: TGCGCCAGCAGCCAAGAAGGCCAGGGGCAGGCCGGGGAGCTGTTTTTT. Its protein product is CASSQEGQGQAGELFF.

This clonotype appeared once. V gene TRBV6-5 combines with J gene TRBJ2-1, with 8 positions matching TRBD1. V shed 2 bases, J shed 5 bases, and the junction held 2 bases outside the gene matches. CDR1 MNHEY and CDR2 SVGAGI come from the germline V gene. The CDR3 is 14 amino acids. The DNA of the CDR3 is TGTGCCAGCAGTTACCTGACAGGGGACAATGAGCAGTTCTTC. It codes for CASSYLTGDNEQFF.

This clonotype was picked up many times. The genes are TRBV5-1 and TRBJ2-5; TRBD2 might be the D (6 bases). The V end lost 2 bases, the J end lost 4 bases, and 12 bases lay between the germline ends. CDR3 length: 14 amino acids. The germline V gene encodes CDR1 SGHRS and CDR2 YFSETQ. The CDR3 sequence is CASSFGGDLETQYF. The CDR3 nucleotides are TGCGCCAGCAGCTTTGGAGGGGATTTAGAGACCCAGTACTTC.

This chain joins TRBV4-2 and TRBJ2-1; 12 nucleotides align to TRBD2. This CDR3 is built from 17 residues. Trimming took 0 bases from V and 6 from J; bases not matched to a gene: 6. CDR1 and CDR2 (germline): LGHNA, YNFKEQ. The CDR3 nucleotides read TGTGCCAGCAGCCAAGACATATCTAGCGGGAGGGCCAATGAGCAGTTCTTC. It translates to CASSQDISSGRANEQFF.